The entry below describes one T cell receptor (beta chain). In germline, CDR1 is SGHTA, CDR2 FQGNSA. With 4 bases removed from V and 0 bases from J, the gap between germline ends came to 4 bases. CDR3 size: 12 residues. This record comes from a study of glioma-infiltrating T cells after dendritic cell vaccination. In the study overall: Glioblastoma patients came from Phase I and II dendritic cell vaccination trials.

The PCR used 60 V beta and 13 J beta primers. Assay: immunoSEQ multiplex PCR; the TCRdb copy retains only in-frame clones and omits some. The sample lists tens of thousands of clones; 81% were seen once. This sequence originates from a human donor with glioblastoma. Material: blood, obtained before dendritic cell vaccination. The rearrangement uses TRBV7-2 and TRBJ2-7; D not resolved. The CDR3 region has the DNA TGTGCCAGCAGCTCTAGCTCCTACGAGCAGTACTTC. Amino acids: CASSSSSYEQYF.